This TCR beta chain was sequenced in a study of shared T cell receptors in the human thymus. TCRdb's table, derived via immunoSEQ multiplex PCR, lists solely in-frame clones and lacks some. The sample consists of 450,000 to 650,000 clones, approximately 80% of them appearing once. The CDR3 totals 19 residues. Germline CDR1 LNHNV, CDR2 YYDKDF (reference sequence). V trimming: 4 bases; J trimming: 1 base; junction bases outside the gene matches: 15. The sample was also reused in another study, on human thymus T cells. That report notes: Unrelated people showed highly overlapping thymic repertoires, related research reported.

Sequencing used thymocytes. The J gene is TRBJ1-5, the V gene TRBV15; 8 nucleotides agree with TRBD1. This TCR derives from a boy under two years old with a congenital heart defect. As DNA, the CDR3 is TGTGCCACCAGCAAGAAAAGGGGGACAGGAGATCCCAGCAATCAGCCCCAGCATTTT. This encodes CATSKKRGTGDPSNQPQHF.